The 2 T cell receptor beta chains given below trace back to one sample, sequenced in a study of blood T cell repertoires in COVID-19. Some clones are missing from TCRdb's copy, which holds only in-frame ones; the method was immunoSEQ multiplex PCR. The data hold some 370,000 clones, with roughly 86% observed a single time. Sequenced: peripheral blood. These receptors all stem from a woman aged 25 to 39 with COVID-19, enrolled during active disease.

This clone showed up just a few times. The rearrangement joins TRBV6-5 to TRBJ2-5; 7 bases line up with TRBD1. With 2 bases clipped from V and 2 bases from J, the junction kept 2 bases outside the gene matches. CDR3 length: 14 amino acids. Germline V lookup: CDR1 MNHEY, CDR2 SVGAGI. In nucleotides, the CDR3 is TGTGCCAGCAGTTACACGACAGGGCAAGAGACCCAGTACTTC. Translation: CASSYTTGQETQYF.

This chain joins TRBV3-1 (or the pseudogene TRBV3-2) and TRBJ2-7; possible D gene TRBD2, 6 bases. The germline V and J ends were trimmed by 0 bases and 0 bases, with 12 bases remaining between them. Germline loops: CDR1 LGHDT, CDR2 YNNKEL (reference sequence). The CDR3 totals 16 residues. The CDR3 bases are TGTGCCAGCAGCCAAGATGGGCGGGACGGCTCCTACGAGCAGTACTTC. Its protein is CASSQDGRDGSYEQYF.